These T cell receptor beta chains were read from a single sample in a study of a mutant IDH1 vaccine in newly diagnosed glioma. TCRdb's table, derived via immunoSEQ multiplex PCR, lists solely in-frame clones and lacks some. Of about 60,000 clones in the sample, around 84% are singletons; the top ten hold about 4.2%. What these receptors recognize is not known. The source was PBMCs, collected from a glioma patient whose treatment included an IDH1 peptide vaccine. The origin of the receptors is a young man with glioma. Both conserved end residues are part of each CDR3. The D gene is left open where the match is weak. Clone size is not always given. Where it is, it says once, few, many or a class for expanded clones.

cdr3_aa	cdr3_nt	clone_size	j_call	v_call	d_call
CASSLWTGGRRVEQFF	TGTGCCAGCAGCTTATGGACAGGGGGGCGGCGCGTTGAGCAGTTCTTC	.	TRBJ2-1	TRBV5-6	TRBD1
CASSSGAGPGHLNEQFF	TGCGCCAGCAGCTCTGGGGCGGGCCCGGGCCATCTCAATGAGCAGTTCTTC	.	TRBJ2-1	TRBV5-1	.
CAISGDVEGRSYEQYF	TGTGCCATCAGTGGTGACGTTGAGGGTAGAAGCTACGAGCAGTACTTC	once	TRBJ2-7	TRBV10-3	.
CASSRGITEAFF	TGTGCCAGCAGTAGAGGGATCACTGAAGCTTTCTTT	few	TRBJ1-1	TRBV6-1	.
CASSEQGNRPNTEAFF	TGTGCCAGCAGTGAACAGGGCAACAGGCCCAACACTGAAGCTTTCTTT	.	TRBJ1-1	TRBV6-1	.
CASSQASTIQYF	TGTGCCAGCAGCCAAGCTTCCACTATTCAGTACTTC	.	TRBJ2-4	TRBV14	.
CAISPGTGLNTEAFF	TGTGCCATCAGTCCCGGGACAGGGTTGAACACTGAAGCTTTCTTT	.	TRBJ1-1	TRBV6-5	TRBD1
CASSRGQGETQYF	TGTGCCAGCAGCAGGGGACAGGGTGAGACCCAGTACTTC	.	TRBJ2-5	TRBV5-4	TRBD1
CASQGRATYEQYF	TGTGCCAGCCAGGGCAGGGCGACCTACGAGCAGTACTTC	.	TRBJ2-7	TRBV6-1	.
CASSDIAAATAGTQYF	TGTGCCAGCAGTGATATAGCGGCAGCTACCGCAGGGACCCAGTACTTC	.	TRBJ2-5	TRBV7-9	.
CASSVGQGFGELFF	TGTGCCAGCAGCGTGGGACAGGGGTTCGGGGAGCTGTTTTTT	.	TRBJ2-2	TRBV7-2	TRBD1
CASSPMDSYEQYF	TGTGCCAGCAGCCCAATGGACAGCTACGAGCAGTACTTC	once	TRBJ2-7	TRBV11-3	.
CASSPPGLAGGVYEQYF	TGTGCCAGCAGCCCGCCGGGACTAGCGGGGGGGGTCTACGAGCAGTACTTC	.	TRBJ2-7	TRBV7-2	TRBD2
CASSPKVDSDNEQFF	TGTGCCAGCAGCCCTAAGGTGGATTCGGACAATGAGCAGTTCTTC	.	TRBJ2-1	TRBV11-2	.
CASSTTPQAVTQYF	TGTGCCAGTAGTACCACCCCCCAAGCGGTGACCCAGTACTTC	.	TRBJ2-5	TRBV19	.
CASSLGWYGTGGSETQYF	TGTGCCAGCAGCTTAGGGTGGTATGGGACAGGGGGTTCGGAGACCCAGTACTTC	.	TRBJ2-5	TRBV7-2	TRBD1
CASSAHRGAKNTGELFF	TGTGCCAGCAGCGCGCACAGGGGGGCCAAGAACACCGGGGAGCTGTTTTTT	.	TRBJ2-2	TRBV7-9	TRBD1
CASSEQGATNEKLFF	TGTGCCAGCAGCGAACAGGGAGCAACTAATGAAAAACTGTTTTTT	.	TRBJ1-4	TRBV14	.
CASGATGRNQPQHF	TGTGCTAGTGGAGCCACAGGGCGCAATCAGCCCCAGCATTTT	.	TRBJ1-5	TRBV12-5	.